The sequence of this TCR beta chain was determined in a study of blood T cell repertoires in COVID-19. Study at large: Acute-phase and convalescent COVID-19 samples originated in the United States, Italy and Spain. T cells, B-cell-depleted T cells, or PBMCs supplied cDNA or gDNA.

V was shortened by 4 bases and J by 7 bases, with 13 bases between the two germline ends. Germline CDR1 and CDR2: MGHRA and YSYEKL. This CDR3 comprises 14 residues. Original analysis: How many nucleated cells were present was estimated from reference gene primer amplification. TCRdb's table, derived via immunoSEQ multiplex PCR, lists solely in-frame clones and lacks some. V and J calls plus clone size are reproduced from that table; the DNA served to infer D and trimming. The sample yields about 150,000 clones, about four fifths seen once. The sample taken for sequencing was peripheral blood. This sequence was found in an elderly woman with acute or convalescent COVID-19. The gene calls are TRBV4-1 and TRBJ1-4; D is unresolved. CDR3 region: CASSPRVFAEKLFF. As DNA, the CDR3 is TGCGCCAGCAGCCCCCGGGTTTTTGCTGAAAAACTGTTTTTT.